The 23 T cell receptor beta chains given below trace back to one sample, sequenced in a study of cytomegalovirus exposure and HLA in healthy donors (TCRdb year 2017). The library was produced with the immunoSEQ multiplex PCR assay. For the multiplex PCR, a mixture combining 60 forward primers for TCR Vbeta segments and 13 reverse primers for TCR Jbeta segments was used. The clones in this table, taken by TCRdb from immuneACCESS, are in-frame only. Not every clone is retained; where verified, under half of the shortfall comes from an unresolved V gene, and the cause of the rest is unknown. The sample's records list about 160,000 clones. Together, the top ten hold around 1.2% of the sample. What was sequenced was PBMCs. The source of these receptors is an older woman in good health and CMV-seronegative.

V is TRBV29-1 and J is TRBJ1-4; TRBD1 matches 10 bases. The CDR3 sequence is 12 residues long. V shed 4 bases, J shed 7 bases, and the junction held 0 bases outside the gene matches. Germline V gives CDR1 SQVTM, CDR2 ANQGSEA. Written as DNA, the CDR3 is TGCAGCGTTGGGGACAGGGGTGAAAAACTGTTTTTT. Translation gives CSVGDRGEKLFF. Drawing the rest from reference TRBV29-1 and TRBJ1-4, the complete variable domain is SAVISQKPSRDICQRGTSLTIQCQVDSQVTMMFWYRQQPGQSLTLIATANQGSEATYESGFVIDKFPISRPNLTFSTLTVSNMSPEDSSIYLCSVGDRGEKLFFGSGTQLSVL.

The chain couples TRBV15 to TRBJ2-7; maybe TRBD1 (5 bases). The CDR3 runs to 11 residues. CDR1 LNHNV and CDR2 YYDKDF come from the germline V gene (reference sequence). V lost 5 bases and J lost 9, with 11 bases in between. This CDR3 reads CATSRDSSQYF. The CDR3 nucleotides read TGTGCCACCAGCCGTGACAGCTCGCAGTACTTC. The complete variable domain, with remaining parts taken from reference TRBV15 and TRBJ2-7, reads DAMVIQNPRYQVTQFGKPVTLSCSQTLNHNVMYWYQQKSSQAPKLLFHYYDKDFNNEADTPDNFQSRRPNTSFCFLDIRSPGLGDTAMYLCATSRDSSQYFGPGTRLTVT.

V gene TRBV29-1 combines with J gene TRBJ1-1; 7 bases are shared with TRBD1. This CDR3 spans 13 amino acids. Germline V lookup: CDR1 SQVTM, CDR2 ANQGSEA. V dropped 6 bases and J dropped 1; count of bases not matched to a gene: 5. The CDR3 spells CSVGRGPNTEAFF. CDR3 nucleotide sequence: TGCAGCGTCGGAAGGGGGCCGAACACTGAAGCTTTCTTT.

CDR3 coding DNA: TGTGCCAGTATGGCAGGGGCGAGAGAAAAACTGTTTTTT. It codes for CASMAGAREKLFF. The genes are TRBV19 and TRBJ1-4, with D maybe TRBD1 (6 bases). V gave up 7 bases and J gave up 8 bases, with 14 bases separating them. The CDR3 length is 13 residues. Germline V gene lookup returns CDR1 LNHDA and CDR2 SQIVND (reference sequence).

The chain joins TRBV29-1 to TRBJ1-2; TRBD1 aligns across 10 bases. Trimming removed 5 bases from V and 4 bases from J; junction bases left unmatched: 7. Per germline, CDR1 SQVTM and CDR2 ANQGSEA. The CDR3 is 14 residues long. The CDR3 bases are TGCAGCGTTTCGAGGGGGGACAGGGGCTATGGCTACACCTTC. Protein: CSVSRGDRGYGYTF.

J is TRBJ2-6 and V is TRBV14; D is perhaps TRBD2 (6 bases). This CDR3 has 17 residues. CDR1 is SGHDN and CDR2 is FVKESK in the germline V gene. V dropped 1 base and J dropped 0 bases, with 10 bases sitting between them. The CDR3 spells CASSQVGTFSGANVLTF. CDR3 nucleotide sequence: TGTGCCAGCAGCCAAGTTGGGACTTTCTCTGGGGCCAACGTCCTGACTTTC.

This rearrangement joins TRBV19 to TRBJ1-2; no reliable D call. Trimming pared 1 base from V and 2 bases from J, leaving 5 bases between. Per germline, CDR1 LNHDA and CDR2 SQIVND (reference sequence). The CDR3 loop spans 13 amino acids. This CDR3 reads CASSIATNYGYTF. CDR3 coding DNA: TGTGCCAGTAGTATAGCTACGAACTATGGCTACACCTTC.

The CDR3, as DNA: TGTGCCAGCAGCCCGGACAGCCTTGGGGGAAAAGCTTTCTTT. This codes for CASSPDSLGGKAFF. V usage is TRBV6-1 and J usage is TRBJ1-1; the D gene is possibly TRBD1 (6 bases). The CDR3 runs 14 residues. V lost 6 bases and J 9 bases, leaving 20 bases between the germline ends. The V gene's germline CDR1 is MNHNS and CDR2 SASEGT.

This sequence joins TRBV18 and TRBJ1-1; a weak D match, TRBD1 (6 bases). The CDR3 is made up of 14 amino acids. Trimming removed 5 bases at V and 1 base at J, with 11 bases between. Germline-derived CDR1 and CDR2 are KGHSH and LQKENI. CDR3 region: CASSANRENTEAFF. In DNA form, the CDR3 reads TGTGCCAGCTCAGCAAACAGGGAGAACACTGAAGCTTTCTTT.

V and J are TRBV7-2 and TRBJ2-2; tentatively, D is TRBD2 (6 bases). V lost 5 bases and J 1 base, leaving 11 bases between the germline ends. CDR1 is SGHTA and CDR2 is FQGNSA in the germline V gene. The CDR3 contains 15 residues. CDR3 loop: CASSPGGLNTGELFF. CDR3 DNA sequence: TGTGCCAGCAGCCCCGGGGGATTGAACACCGGGGAGCTGTTTTTT. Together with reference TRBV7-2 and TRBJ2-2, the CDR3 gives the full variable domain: GAGVSQSPSNKVTEKGKDVELRCDPISGHTALYWYRQSLGQGLEFLIYFQGNSAPDKSGLPSDRFSAERTGGSVSTLTIQRTQQEDSAVYLCASSPGGLNTGELFFGEGSRLTVL.

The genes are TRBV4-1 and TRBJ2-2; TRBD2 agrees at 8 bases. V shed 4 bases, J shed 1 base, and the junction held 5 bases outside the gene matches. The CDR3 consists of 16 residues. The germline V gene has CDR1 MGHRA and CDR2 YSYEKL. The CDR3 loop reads CASSLFAGGNTGELFF. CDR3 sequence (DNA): TGCGCCAGCAGCCTTTTTGCGGGGGGGAACACCGGGGAGCTGTTTTTT.

The CDR3 DNA is TGTGCCAGCAGCTTTGAAGGGACAGGGACTGGATTGGCCACTGAAGCTTTCTTT. Translated, it gives CASSFEGTGTGLATEAFF. The chain couples TRBV5-6 to TRBJ1-1; 9 bases align to TRBD1. CDR1 is SGHDT and CDR2 is YYEEEE in the germline V gene. J was trimmed by 4 bases and V by 2 bases; bases with no gene match: 15. The length of the CDR3 is 18 residues.

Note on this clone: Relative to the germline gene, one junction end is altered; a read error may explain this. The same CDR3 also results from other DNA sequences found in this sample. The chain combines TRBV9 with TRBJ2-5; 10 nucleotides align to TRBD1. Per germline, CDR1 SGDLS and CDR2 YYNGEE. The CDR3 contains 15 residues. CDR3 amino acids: CASSVAGTGEETQYF. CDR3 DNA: TGCGCCAGCAGCGTAGCGGGGACAGGGGAAGAGACCCAGTACTTC.

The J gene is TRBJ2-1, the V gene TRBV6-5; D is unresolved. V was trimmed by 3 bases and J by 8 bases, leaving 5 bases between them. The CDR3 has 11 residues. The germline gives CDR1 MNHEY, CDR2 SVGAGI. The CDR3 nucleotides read TGTGCCAGCAGTTATAGAGATGAGCAGTTCTTC. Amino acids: CASSYRDEQFF.

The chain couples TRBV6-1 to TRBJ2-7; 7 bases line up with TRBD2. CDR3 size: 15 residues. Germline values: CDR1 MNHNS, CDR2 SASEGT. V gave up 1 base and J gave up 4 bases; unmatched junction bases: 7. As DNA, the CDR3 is TGTGCCAGCAGTGAAGGTCTAGCGGTGATGTACGAGCAGTACTTC. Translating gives CASSEGLAVMYEQYF.

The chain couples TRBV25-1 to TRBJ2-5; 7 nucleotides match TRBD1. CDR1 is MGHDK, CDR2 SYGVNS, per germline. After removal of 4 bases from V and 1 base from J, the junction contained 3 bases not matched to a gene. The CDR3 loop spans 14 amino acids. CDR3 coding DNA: TGTGCCAGCAGTGGAGACAGGGCCCAAGAGACCCAGTACTTC. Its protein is CASSGDRAQETQYF.

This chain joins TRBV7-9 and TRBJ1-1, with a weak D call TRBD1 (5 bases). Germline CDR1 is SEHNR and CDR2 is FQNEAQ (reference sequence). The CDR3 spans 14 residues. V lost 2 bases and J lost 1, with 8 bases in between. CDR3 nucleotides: TGTGCCAGCAGCTTAAGGCAGGGGAACACTGAAGCTTTCTTT. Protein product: CASSLRQGNTEAFF.

For the CDR3, the DNA is TGTGCCAGCAGCTCTCCGGGGGGGGACGCCACAGATACGCAGTATTTT. It codes for CASSSPGGDATDTQYF. The gene calls are TRBV7-3 and TRBJ2-3; 8 nucleotides line up with TRBD2. Germline V gene lookup returns CDR1 SGHTA and CDR2 FQGTGA. CDR3 length equals 16 residues. With V trimmed by 4 bases and J by 2 bases, 8 bases remained unmatched.

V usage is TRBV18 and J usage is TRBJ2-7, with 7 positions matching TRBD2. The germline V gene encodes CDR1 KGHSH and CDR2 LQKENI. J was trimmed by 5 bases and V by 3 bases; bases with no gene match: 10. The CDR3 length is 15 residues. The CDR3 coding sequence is TGTGCCAGCTCACCCTCTTGGGGGGGAGGCAACGAGCAGTACTTC. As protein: CASSPSWGGGNEQYF.

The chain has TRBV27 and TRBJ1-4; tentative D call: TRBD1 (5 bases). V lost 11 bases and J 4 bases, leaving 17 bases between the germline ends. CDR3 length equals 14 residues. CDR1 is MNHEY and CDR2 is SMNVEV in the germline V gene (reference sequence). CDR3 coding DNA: TGTGCCGGGACTTCCGGCGCAATTAATGAAAAACTGTTTTTT. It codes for CAGTSGAINEKLFF.

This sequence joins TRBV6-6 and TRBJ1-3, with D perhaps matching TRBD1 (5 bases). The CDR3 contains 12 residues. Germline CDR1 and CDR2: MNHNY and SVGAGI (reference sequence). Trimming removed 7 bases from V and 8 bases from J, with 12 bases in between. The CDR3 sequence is CASTPRGDTIYF. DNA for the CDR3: TGTGCCAGCACTCCCCGGGGGGACACCATATATTTT.

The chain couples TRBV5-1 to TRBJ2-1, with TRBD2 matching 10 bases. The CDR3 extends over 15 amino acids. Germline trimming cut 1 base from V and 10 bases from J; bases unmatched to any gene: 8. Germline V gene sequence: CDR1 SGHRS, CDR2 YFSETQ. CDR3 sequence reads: CASSLRLAGVREQFF. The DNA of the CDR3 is TGCGCCAGCAGCTTGCGTCTAGCGGGAGTACGGGAGCAGTTCTTC.

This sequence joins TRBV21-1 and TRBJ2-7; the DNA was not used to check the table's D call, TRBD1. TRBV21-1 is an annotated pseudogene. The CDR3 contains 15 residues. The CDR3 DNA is TGTGCCAGCAGCAAAAAACAGGGGTCGAGGTACGAGCAGTACTTC. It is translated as CASSKKQGSRYEQYF.